The rows below give T cell receptor beta chains drawn from one sample of a study of T cell clones after liver transplantation. TCRdb's copy holds only in-frame clones and misses some; the assay was immunoSEQ multiplex PCR. The sample consists of around 110,000 clones, approximately 90% of them appearing once. The sequenced sample was CD4+ T cells from blood, obtained 12 months after liver transplant. The receptor set was obtained from a human patient who received a liver transplant. The graft donor may have contributed some T cells. CDR3s include the opening cysteine and the closing phenylalanine or tryptophan. A D gene is named only where the DNA matches it firmly. Clone sizes are given selectively: once, few, many, or a class where the clone is expanded.

clone_size j_call v_call d_call cdr3_nt cdr3_aa
NA TRBJ1-2 TRBV18 NA TGTGCCAGCTCACCTCGACAGGACAGCTATGGCTACACCTTC CASSPRQDSYGYTF
once TRBJ2-2 TRBV7-3 NA TGTGCCAGCAGCTTTGACCAAACCGGGGAGCTGTTTTTT CASSFDQTGELFF
once TRBJ2-1 TRBV7-3 NA TGTGCCAGCAGCTTAGCGGGAAGGGAGTACAATGAGCAGTTCTTC CASSLAGREYNEQFF
NA TRBJ1-1 TRBV9 NA TGTGCCAGCAGCCTCGGGTGGGGCACTGAAGCTTTCTTT CASSLGWGTEAFF
NA TRBJ2-5 TRBV5-4 NA TGTGCCAGCAGCCTGCGGGACCTGGGGGCCGAGACCCAGTACTTC CASSLRDLGAETQYF
NA TRBJ1-1 TRBV21-1 NA TGTGCCAGAGGGAGGGTGCGGCCGAACACTGAAGCTTTCTTT CARGRVRPNTEAFF
NA TRBJ2-1 TRBV6-4 NA TGTGCCAGCAGCAGGACAGCATCCTACAATGAGCAGTTCTTC CASSRTASYNEQFF
NA TRBJ1-1 TRBV27 NA TGTGCCAGCAGTCGGGACGTAGGGGACACTGAAGCTTTCTTT CASSRDVGDTEAFF
once TRBJ2-1 TRBV5-6 TRBD1 TGTGCCAGCAGCTGGACAGGGGGAACTATCAATGAGCAGTTCTTC CASSWTGGTINEQFF
NA TRBJ2-7 TRBV21-1 NA TGTGCCAGCAGCAAAGCGCAGCCTAGAGGGCAGTACTTC CASSKAQPRGQYF